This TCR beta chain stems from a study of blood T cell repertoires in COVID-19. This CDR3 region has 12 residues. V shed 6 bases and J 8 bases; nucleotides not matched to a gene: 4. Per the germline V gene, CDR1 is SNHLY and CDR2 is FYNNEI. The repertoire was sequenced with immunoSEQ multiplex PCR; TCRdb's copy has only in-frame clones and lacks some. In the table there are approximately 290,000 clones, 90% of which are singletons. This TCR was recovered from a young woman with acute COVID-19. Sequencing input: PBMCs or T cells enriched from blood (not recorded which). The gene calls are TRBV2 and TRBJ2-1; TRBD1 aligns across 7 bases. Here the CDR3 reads CASRDDRDEQFF. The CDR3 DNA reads TGTGCCAGCAGGGACGACAGGGATGAGCAGTTCTTC. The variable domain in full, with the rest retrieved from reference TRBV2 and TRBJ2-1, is EPEVTQTPSHQVTQMGQEVILRCVPISNHLYFYWYRQILGQKVEFLVSFYNNEISEKSEIFDDQFSVERPDGSNFTLKIRSTKLEDSAMYFCASRDDRDEQFFGPGTRLTVL.